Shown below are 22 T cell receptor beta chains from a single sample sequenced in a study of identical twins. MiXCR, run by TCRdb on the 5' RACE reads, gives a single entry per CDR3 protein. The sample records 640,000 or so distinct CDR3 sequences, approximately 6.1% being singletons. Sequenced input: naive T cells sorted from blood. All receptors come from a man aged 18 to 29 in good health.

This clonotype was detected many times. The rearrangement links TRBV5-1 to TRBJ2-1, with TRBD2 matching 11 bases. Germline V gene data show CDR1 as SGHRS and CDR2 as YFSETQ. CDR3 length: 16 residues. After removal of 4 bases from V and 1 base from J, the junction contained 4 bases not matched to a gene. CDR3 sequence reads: CASSARTSGSYNEQFF. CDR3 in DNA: TGCGCCAGCAGCGCCAGGACTAGCGGGTCCTACAATGAGCAGTTCTTC.

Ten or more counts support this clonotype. CDR3 loop: CASSFGTGTSEQYF. As DNA, the CDR3 is TGTGCCAGCAGTTTTGGGACAGGGACATCCGAGCAGTACTTC. This rearrangement joins TRBV12-3 or TRBV12-4 to TRBJ2-7, with TRBD1 matching 9 bases. J was trimmed by 6 bases and V by 3 bases; bases with no gene match: 6. The CDR3 totals 14 residues.

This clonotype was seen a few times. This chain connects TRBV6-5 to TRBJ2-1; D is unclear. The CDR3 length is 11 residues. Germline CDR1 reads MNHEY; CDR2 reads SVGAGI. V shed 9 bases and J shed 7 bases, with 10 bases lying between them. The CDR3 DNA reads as TGTGCCAGTCGTGTTGGTAATGAGCAGTTCTTC. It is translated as CASRVGNEQFF.

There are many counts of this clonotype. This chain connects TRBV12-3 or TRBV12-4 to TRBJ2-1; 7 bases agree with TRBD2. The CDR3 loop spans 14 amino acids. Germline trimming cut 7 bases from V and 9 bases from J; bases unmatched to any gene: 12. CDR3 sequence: CASKSSGLGAEQFF. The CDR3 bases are TGTGCCAGCAAATCCTCCGGACTAGGGGCTGAGCAGTTCTTC.

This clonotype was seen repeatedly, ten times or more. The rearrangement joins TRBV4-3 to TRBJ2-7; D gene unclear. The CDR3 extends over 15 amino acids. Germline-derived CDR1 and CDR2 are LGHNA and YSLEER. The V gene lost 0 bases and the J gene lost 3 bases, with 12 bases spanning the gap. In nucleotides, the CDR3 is TGCGCCAGCAGCCAAGATTTACCTAAGGGCTACGAGCAGTACTTC. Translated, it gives CASSQDLPKGYEQYF.

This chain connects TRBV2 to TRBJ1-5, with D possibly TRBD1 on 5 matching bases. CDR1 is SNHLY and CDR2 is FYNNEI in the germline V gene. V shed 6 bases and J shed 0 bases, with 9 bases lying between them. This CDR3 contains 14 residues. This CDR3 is CASSRDFSNQPQHF. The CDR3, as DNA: TGTGCCAGCAGCCGGGACTTTAGCAATCAGCCCCAGCATTTT.

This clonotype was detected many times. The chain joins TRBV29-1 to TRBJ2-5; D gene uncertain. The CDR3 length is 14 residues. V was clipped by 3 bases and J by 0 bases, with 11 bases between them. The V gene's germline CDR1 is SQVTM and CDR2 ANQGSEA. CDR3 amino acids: CSVDSPSDQETQYF. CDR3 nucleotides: TGCAGCGTTGATTCCCCCTCTGACCAAGAGACCCAGTACTTC.

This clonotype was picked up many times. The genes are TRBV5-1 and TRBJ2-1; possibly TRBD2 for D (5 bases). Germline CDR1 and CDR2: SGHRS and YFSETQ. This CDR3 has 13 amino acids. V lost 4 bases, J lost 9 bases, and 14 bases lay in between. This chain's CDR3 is CASSQLESIEQFF. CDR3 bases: TGCGCCAGCAGCCAACTAGAATCGATTGAGCAGTTCTTC.

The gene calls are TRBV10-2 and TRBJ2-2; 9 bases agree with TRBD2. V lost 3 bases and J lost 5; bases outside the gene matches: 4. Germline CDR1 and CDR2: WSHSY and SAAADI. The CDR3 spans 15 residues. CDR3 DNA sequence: TGCGCCAGCAGTGATGCGGGAGGGCCAACCGGGGAGCTGTTTTTT. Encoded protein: CASSDAGGPTGELFF.

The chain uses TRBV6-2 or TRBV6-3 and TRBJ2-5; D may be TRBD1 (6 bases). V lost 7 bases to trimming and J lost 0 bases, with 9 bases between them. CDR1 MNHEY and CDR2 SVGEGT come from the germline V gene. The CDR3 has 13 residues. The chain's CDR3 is CASNRVDQETQYF. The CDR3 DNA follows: TGTGCCAGCAACAGGGTAGACCAAGAGACCCAGTACTTC.

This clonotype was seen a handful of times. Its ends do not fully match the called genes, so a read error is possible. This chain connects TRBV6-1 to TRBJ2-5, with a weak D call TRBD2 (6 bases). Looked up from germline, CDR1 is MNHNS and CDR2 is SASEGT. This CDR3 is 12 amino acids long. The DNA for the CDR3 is TGTGCCAGCGGGGACTCTCAAGGGACCCAGTACTTC. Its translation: CASGDSQGTQYF.

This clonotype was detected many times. CDR3 coding DNA: TGCAGTGCTAGTGATAGCGGGGCTGGAGATGAGCAGTTCTTC. Its translation: CSASDSGAGDEQFF. The chain couples TRBV20-1 to TRBJ2-1, with 8 bases identical to TRBD2. Trimming took 3 bases from V and 8 from J; bases not matched to a gene: 9. The CDR3 runs 14 residues. Germline loops: CDR1 DFQATT, CDR2 SNEGSKA (reference sequence).

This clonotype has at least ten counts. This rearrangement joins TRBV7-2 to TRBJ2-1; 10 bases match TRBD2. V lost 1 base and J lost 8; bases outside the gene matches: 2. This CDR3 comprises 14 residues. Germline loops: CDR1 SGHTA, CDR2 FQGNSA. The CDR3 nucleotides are TGTGCCAGCAGCTTAGAGCGGGAGGGCCATGAGCAGTTCTTC. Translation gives CASSLEREGHEQFF.

CDR3 nucleotides: TGTGCCAGCAAGAGAGAAGGGGCCGGGGAGCTGTTTTTT. Its protein product is CASKREGAGELFF. The chain recombines TRBV12-3 or TRBV12-4 with TRBJ2-2, with TRBD1 as a possible D gene (5 bases). The CDR3 is 13 residues long. Trimming pared 7 bases from V and 6 bases from J, leaving 12 bases between.

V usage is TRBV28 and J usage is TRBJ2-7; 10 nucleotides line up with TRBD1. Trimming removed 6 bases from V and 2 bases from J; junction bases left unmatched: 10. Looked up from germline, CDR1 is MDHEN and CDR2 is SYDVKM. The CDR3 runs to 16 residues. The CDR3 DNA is TGTGCCAGCAGCATCCCGGGGACAGGGGCCCCCTACGAGCAGTACTTC. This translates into CASSIPGTGAPYEQYF.

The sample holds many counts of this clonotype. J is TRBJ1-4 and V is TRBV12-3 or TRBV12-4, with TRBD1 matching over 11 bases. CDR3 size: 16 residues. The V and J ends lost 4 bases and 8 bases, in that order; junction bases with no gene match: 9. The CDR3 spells CASSSKGQGVGEKLFF. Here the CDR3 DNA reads TGTGCCAGCAGTTCTAAGGGACAGGGGGTCGGCGAAAAACTGTTTTTT.

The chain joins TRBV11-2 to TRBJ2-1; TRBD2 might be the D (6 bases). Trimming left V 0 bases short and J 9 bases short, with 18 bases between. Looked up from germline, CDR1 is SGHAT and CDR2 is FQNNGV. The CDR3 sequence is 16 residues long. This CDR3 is CASSLELTSQKGEQFF. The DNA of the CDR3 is TGTGCCAGCAGCTTAGAACTTACTAGCCAAAAGGGTGAGCAGTTCTTC.

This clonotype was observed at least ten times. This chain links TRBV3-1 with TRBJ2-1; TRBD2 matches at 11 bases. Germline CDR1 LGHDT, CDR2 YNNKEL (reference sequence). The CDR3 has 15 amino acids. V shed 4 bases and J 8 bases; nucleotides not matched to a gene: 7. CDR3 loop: CASSPTSGRVYEQFF. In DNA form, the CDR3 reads TGTGCCAGCAGCCCAACTAGCGGGAGAGTCTATGAGCAGTTCTTC.

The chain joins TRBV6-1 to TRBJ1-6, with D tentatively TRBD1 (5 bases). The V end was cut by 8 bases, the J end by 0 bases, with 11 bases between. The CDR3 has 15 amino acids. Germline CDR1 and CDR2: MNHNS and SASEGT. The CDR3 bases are TGTGCCAGCCGGAGGGGCAGCTCCTATAATTCACCCCTCCACTTT. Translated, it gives CASRRGSSYNSPLHF.

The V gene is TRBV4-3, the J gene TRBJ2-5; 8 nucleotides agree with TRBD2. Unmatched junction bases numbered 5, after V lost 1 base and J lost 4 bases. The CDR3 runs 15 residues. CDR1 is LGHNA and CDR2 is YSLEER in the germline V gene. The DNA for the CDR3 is TGCGCCAGCAGCCAAGGGTTCAGCGGGGGAGAGACCCAGTACTTC. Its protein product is CASSQGFSGGETQYF.

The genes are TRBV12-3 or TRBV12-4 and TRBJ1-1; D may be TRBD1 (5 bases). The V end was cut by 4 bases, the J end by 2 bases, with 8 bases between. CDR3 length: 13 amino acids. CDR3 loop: CASSSRANTEAFF. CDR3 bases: TGTGCCAGCAGTTCCAGGGCCAACACTGAAGCTTTCTTT.

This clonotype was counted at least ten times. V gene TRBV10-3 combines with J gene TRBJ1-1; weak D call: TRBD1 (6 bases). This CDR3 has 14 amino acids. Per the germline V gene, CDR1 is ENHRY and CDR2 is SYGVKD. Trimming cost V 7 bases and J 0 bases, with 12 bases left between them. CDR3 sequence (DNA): TGTGCCATCATGGGAGGGGGATTGAACACTGAAGCTTTCTTT. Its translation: CAIMGGGLNTEAFF.